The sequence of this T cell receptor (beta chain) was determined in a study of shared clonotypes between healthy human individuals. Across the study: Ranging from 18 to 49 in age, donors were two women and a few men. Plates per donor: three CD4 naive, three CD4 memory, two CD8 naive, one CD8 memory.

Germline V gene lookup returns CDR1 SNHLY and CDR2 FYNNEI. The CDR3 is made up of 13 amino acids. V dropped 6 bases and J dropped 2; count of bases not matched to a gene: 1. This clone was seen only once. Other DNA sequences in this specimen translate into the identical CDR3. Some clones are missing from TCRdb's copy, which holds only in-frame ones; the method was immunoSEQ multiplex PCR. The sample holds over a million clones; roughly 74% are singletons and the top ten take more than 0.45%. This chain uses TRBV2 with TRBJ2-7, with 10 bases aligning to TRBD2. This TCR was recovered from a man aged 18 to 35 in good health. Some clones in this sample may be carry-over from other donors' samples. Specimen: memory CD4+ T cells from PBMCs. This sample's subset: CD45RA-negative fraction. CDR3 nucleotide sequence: TGTGCCAGCAGACTAGCGGGGCCCTACGAGCAGTACTTC. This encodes CASRLAGPYEQYF.